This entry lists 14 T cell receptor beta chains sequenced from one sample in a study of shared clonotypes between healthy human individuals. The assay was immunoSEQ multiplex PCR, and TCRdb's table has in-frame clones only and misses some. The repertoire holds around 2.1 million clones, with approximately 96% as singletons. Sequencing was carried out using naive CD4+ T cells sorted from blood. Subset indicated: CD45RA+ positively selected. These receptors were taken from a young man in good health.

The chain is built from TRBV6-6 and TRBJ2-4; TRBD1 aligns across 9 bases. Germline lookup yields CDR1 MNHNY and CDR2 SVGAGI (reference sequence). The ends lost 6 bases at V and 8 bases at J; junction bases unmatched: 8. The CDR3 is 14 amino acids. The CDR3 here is CASSKGTGLDIQYF. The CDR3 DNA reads TGTGCCAGCAGCAAGGGGACAGGGTTGGACATTCAGTACTTC.

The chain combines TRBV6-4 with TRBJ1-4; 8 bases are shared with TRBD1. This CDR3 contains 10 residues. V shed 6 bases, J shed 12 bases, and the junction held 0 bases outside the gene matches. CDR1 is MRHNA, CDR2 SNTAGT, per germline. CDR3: CASRDRELFF. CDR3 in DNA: TGTGCCAGCAGGGACAGGGAACTGTTTTTT.

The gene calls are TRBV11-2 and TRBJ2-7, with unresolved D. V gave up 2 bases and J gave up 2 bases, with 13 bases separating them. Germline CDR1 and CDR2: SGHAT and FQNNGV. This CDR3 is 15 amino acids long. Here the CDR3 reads CASSLTAPGPYEQYF. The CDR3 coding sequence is TGTGCCAGCAGCTTAACGGCCCCCGGCCCCTACGAGCAGTACTTC.

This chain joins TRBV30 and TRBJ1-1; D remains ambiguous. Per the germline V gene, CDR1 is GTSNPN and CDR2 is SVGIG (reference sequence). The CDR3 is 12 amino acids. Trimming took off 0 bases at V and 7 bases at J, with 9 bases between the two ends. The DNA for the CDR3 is TGTGCCTGGAGTGTAAGGACGTTTGAAGCTTTCTTT. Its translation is CAWSVRTFEAFF.

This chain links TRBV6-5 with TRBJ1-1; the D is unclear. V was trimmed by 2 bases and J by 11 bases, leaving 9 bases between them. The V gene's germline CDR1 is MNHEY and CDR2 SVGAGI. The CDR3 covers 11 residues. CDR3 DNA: TGTGCCAGCAGTTACCCCCCTCGGGCTTTCTTT. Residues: CASSYPPRAFF.

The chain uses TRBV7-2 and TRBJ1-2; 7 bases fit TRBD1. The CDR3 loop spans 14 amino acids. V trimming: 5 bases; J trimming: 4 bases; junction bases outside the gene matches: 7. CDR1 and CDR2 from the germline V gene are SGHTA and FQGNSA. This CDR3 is CASSPTGATYGYTF. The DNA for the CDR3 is TGTGCCAGCAGCCCCACAGGGGCCACCTATGGCTACACCTTC. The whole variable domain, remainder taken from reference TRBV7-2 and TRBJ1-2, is GAGVSQSPSNKVTEKGKDVELRCDPISGHTALYWYRQSLGQGLEFLIYFQGNSAPDKSGLPSDRFSAERTGGSVSTLTIQRTQQEDSAVYLCASSPTGATYGYTFGSGTRLTVV.

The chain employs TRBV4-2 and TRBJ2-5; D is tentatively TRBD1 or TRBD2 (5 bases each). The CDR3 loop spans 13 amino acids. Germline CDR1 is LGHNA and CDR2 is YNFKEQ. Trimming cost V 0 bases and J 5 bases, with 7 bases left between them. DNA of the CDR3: TGTGCCAGCAGCCAAGATTGGGGGGAGACCCAGTACTTC. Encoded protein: CASSQDWGETQYF.

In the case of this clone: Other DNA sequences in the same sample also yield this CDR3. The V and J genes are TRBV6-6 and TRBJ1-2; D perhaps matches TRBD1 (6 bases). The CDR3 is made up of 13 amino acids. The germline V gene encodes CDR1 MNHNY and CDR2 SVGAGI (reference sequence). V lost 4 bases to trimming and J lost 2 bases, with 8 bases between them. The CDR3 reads CASSLGGNYGYTF. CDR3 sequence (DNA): TGTGCCAGCAGTTTGGGGGGCAACTATGGCTACACCTTC.

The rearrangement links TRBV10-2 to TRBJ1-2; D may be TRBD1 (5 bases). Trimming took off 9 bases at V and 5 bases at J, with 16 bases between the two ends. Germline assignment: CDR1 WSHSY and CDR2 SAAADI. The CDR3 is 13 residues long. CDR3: CASRSGGTYGYTF. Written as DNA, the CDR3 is TGCGCCAGTAGGTCGGGGGGAACATATGGCTACACCTTC.

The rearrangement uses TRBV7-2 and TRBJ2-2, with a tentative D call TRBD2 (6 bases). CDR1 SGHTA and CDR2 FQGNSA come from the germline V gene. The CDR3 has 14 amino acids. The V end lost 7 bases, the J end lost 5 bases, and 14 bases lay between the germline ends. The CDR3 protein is CASTKERETGELFF. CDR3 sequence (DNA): TGTGCCAGCACCAAAGAACGGGAGACCGGGGAGCTGTTTTTT.

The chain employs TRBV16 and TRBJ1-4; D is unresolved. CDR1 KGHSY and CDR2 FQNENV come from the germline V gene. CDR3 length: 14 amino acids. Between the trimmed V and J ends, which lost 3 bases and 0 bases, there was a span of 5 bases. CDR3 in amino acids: CASSQAATNEKLFF. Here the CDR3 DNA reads TGTGCCAGCAGCCAGGCAGCAACTAATGAAAAACTGTTTTTT.

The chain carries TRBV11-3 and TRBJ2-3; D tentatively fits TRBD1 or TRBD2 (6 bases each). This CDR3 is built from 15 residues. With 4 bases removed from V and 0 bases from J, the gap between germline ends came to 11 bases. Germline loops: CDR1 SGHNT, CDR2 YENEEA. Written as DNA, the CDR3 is TGTGCCAGCAGCTCCCAGGGGACTAGCACAGATACGCAGTATTTT. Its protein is CASSSQGTSTDTQYF.

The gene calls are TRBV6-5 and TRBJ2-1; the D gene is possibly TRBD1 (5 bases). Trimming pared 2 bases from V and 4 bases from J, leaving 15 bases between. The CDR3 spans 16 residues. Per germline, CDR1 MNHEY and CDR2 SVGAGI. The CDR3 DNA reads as TGTGCCAGCAGTTACCGTAGGGGCGTGCAATACAATGAGCAGTTCTTC. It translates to CASSYRRGVQYNEQFF.

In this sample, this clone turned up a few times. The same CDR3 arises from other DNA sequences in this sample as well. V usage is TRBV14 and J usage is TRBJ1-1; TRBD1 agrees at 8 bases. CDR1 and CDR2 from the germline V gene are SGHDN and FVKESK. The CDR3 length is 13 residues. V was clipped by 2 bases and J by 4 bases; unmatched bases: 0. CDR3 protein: CASSQTGGTEAFF. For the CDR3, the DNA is TGTGCCAGCAGCCAAACAGGGGGCACTGAAGCTTTCTTT.